This T cell receptor (beta chain) was recorded in a study of blood T cell repertoires in COVID-19. Libraries were prepared by immunoSEQ multiplex PCR; TCRdb keeps only in-frame clonotypes and omits some of them. This table holds over 150,000 clones, around four fifths found once. A few counts support this clone. Germline assignment: CDR1 LGHNA and CDR2 YSLEER. The CDR3 has 16 amino acids. Trimming cost V 0 bases and J 2 bases, with 14 bases left between them. What was sequenced was peripheral blood. The receptor comes from a woman older than 75 with active or convalescent COVID-19. This sequence joins TRBV4-3 and TRBJ2-7, with a weak D call TRBD2 (6 bases). CDR3 bases: TGCGCCAGCAGCCAAGATTGGTACGGGGAGGCCTACGAGCAGTACTTC. This translates into CASSQDWYGEAYEQYF.